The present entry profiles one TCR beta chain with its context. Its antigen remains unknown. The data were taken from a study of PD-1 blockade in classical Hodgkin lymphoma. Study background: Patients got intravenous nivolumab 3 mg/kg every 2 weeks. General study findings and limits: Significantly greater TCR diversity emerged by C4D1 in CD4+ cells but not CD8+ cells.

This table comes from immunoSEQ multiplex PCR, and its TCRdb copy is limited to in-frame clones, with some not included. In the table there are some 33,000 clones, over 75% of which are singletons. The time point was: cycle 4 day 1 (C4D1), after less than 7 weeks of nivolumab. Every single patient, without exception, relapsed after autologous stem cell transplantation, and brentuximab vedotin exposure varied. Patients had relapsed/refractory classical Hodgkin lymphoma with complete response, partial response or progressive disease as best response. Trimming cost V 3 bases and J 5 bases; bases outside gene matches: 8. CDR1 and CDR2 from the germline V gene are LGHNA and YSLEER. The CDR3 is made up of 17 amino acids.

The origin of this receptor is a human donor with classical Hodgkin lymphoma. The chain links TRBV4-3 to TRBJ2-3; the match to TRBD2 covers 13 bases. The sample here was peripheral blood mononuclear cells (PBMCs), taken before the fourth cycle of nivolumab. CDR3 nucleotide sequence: TGCGCCAGCAGCCATCGAGGACTAGCGGGAGATCGAGATACGCAGTATTTT. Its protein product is CASSHRGLAGDRDTQYF.